This T cell receptor (beta chain) was obtained from a study of cytomegalovirus exposure and HLA in healthy donors. General observations from the study: Reportedly, diagnosis of cytomegalovirus status by the classifier showed high specificity and sensitivity. Investigators reported 150 to 200 TCR beta chains as tied to cytomegalovirus. The dataset shows that most TCR sequences were rare, while some public TCRs occurred in many donors.

As to this clone: Its antigen is unidentified.

Sampled while nominally healthy, donors likely had unrecorded immune exposures. Use of 60 Vbeta and 13 Jbeta primers characterized the PCR. This table comes from immunoSEQ multiplex PCR, and its TCRdb copy is limited to in-frame clones, with some not included. The table lists about 200,000 clones, about three quarters of them singletons. There are 18 residues in the CDR3. The ends were cut back, 7 bases at V and 7 bases at J, with 29 bases in the middle. Germline V CDR1 and CDR2: SNHLY, FYNNEI. This receptor was obtained from a male donor in good health and CMV-seronegative. The sequenced material came from PBMCs. The gene calls are TRBV2 and TRBJ2-1; D may be TRBD1 (6 bases). The CDR3 DNA reads TGTGCCAGCACCTATTACCGTTCAGGGGACGCCCGAACGAATGAGCAGTTCTTC. It is translated as CASTYYRSGDARTNEQFF. Full variable domain (rest looked up from reference TRBV2 and TRBJ2-1): EPEVTQTPSHQVTQMGQEVILRCVPISNHLYFYWYRQILGQKVEFLVSFYNNEISEKSEIFDDQFSVERPDGSNFTLKIRSTKLEDSAMYFCASTYYRSGDARTNEQFFGPGTRLTVL.